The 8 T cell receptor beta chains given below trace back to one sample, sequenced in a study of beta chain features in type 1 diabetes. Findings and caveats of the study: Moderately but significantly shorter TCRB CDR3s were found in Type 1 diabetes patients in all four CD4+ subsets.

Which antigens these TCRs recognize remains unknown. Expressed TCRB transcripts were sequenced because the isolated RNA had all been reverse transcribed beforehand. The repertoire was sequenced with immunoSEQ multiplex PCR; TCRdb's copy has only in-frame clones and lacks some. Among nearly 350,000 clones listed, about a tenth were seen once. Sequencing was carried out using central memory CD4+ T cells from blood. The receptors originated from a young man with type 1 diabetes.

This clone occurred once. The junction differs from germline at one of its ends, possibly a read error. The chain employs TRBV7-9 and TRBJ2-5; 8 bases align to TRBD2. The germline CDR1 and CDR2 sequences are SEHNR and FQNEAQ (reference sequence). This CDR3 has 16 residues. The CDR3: CASSPIRGGPQDTQYF. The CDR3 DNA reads TGTGCCAGCAGCCCCATCCGGGGGGGCCCCCAAGATACCCAGTACTTC.

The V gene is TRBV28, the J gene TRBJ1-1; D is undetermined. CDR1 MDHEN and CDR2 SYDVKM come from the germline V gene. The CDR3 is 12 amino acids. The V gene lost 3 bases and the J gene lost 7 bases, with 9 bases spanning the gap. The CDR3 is CASSLLGYEAFF. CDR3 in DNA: TGTGCCAGCAGTTTGCTCGGATATGAAGCTTTCTTT.

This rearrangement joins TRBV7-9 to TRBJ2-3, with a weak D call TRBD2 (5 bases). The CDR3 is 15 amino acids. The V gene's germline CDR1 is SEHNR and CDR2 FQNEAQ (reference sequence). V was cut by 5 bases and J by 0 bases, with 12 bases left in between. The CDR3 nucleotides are TGTGCCAGCAGCCTCCCTCGGGGTAGCACAGATACGCAGTATTTT. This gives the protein CASSLPRGSTDTQYF.

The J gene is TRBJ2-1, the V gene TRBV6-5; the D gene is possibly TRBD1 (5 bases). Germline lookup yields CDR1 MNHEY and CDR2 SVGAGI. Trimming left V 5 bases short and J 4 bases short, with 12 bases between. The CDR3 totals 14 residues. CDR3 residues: CASSVKGVYNEQFF. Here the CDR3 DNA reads TGTGCCAGCAGTGTCAAAGGGGTATACAATGAGCAGTTCTTC.

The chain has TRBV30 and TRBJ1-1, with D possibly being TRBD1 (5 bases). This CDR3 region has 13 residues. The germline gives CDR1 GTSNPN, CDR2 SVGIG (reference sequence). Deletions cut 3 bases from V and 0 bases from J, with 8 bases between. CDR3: CAWSEQVNTEAFF. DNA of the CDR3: TGTGCCTGGAGCGAACAGGTGAACACTGAAGCTTTCTTT.

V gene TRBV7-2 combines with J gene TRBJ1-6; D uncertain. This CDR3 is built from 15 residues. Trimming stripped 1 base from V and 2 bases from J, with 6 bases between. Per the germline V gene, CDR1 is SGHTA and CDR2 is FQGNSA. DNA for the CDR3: TGTGCCAGCAGCTTAGGGGGAACCTATAATTCACCCCTCCACTTT. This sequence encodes CASSLGGTYNSPLHF.

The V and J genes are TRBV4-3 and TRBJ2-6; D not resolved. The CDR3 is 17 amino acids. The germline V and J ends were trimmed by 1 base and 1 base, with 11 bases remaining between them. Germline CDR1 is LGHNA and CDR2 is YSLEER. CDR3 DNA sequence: TGCGCCAGCAGCCAAGGGGTGTTTAGTTCTGGGGCCAACGTCCTGACTTTC. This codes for CASSQGVFSSGANVLTF.

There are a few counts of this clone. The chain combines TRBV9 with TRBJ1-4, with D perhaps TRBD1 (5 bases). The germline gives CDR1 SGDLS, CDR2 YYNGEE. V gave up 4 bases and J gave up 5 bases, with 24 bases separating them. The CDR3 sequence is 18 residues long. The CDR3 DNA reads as TGTGCCAGCAGCCCGCTCGGGGCTGGCAGTGGCCAAAATGAAAAACTGTTTTTT. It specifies CASSPLGAGSGQNEKLFF.